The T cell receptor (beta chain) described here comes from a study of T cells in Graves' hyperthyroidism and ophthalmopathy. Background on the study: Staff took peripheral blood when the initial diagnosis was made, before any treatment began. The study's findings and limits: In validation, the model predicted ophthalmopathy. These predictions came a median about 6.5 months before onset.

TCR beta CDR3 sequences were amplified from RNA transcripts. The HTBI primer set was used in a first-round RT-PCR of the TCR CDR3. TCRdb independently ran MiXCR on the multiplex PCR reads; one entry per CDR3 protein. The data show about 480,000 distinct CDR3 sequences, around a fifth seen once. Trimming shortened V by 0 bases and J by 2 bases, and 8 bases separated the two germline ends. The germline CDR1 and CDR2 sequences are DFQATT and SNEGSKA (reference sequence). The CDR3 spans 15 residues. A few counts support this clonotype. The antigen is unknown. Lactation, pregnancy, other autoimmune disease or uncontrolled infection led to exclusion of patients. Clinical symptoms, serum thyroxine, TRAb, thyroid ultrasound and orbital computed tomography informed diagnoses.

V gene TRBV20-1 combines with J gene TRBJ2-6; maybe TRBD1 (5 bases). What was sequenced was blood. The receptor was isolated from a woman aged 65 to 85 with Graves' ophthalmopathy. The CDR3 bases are TGCAGTGCTAGAGATCAGGGTGCTGGGGCCAACGTCCTGACTTTC. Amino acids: CSARDQGAGANVLTF.